This T cell receptor beta chain was identified during a study of OX40 agonist ivuxolimab in advanced cancers. Clones were sequenced by immunoSEQ multiplex PCR, and TCRdb holds only the in-frame ones, with some missing. Seen here are tens of thousands of clones, about four fifths observed once, and the top ten hold 3.4%. The specimen was CD4+ or CD8+ T cells sorted from blood, collected in a trial of the OX40 agonist ivuxolimab. The receptor was derived from an adult with an advanced solid tumor such as melanoma, head and neck, liver or kidney cancer.

CDR3 nucleotides: TGTGCCAGCAGCTTAGGGGTGACAGGGTCGGTAGGGCAGTACTTC. Translated, it gives CASSLGVTGSVGQYF. The V gene is TRBV7-2, the J gene TRBJ2-7; 7 positions agree with TRBD1. Trimming cost V 1 base and J 9 bases; bases outside gene matches: 12. The CDR3 spans 15 residues. The germline V gene encodes CDR1 SGHTA and CDR2 FQGNSA. Based on the CDR3 plus reference TRBV7-2 and TRBJ2-7, the full variable domain is GAGVSQSPSNKVTEKGKDVELRCDPISGHTALYWYRQSLGQGLEFLIYFQGNSAPDKSGLPSDRFSAERTGGSVSTLTIQRTQQEDSAVYLCASSLGVTGSVGQYFGPGTRLTVT.